Presented here are 20 T cell receptor beta chains from one specimen sequenced in a study of T-cell reconstitution after alpha-beta-depleted transplantation in children. Preparing the TCRbeta library involved the use of unique molecular identifiers. TCRdb recomputed calls from the PCR reads with MiXCR, one row per CDR3 protein. In the table there are approximately 500,000 distinct CDR3 sequences, around 27% of which are singletons. Material: PBMCs, obtained before TCRalphabeta/CD19-depleted stem cell transplant. The source is a boy under three years old with Wiskott-Aldrich syndrome, due to receive a stem cell transplant.

This clonotype has more than one count but fewer than ten. The chain is built from TRBV5-1 and TRBJ2-2; D is possibly TRBD2 (5 bases). Trimming took off 6 bases at V and 0 bases at J, with 9 bases between the two ends. Germline values: CDR1 SGHRS, CDR2 YFSETQ. This CDR3 contains 14 residues. DNA of the CDR3: TGCGCCAGCACCGGCGGGTCGAACACCGGGGAGCTGTTTTTT. It encodes CASTGGSNTGELFF.

This clonotype has just a few counts. The J gene is TRBJ2-1, the V gene TRBV20-1, with 8 bases identical to TRBD1. Germline V gene data show CDR1 as DFQATT and CDR2 as SNEGSKA (reference sequence). The CDR3 spans 15 residues. Unmatched junction bases numbered 4, after V lost 3 bases and J lost 0 bases. The CDR3 DNA reads as TGCAGTGCTAGCGATACAGGGGGCTCCTACAATGAGCAGTTCTTC. It codes for CSASDTGGSYNEQFF.

This clonotype occurred a few times. V and J are TRBV20-1 and TRBJ2-3; tentatively, D is TRBD2 (5 bases). The CDR3 consists of 14 residues. Deletions cut 1 base from V and 0 bases from J, with 8 bases between. Germline CDR1 reads DFQATT; CDR2 reads SNEGSKA (reference sequence). The DNA of the CDR3 is TGCAGTGCTAGAGTCCCGGGGAGCACAGATACGCAGTATTTT. The encoded protein is CSARVPGSTDTQYF.

The CDR3 nucleotides are TGTGCCAGCAGCGTAGGGCCGGCGAGCACAGATACGCAGTATTTT. Translated: CASSVGPASTDTQYF. This rearrangement joins TRBV9 to TRBJ2-3; D ambiguous. The V gene's germline CDR1 is SGDLS and CDR2 YYNGEE. This CDR3 has 15 residues. V was pared by 0 bases and J by 0 bases, with 8 bases between.

V is TRBV7-7 and J is TRBJ2-5; D is unresolved. V was cut by 5 bases and J by 0 bases, with 7 bases left in between. CDR1 and CDR2 from the germline V gene are SSHAT and FNYEAQ (reference sequence). This CDR3 region has 13 residues. The CDR3 region is CASSTLYQETQYF. The CDR3 DNA reads TGTGCCAGCAGCACCCTGTACCAAGAGACCCAGTACTTC.

CDR3: CASSQRLAGEGIEAIEQYF. Here the CDR3 DNA reads TGTGCCAGCTCACAGAGACTAGCGGGAGAAGGAATTGAGGCTATCGAGCAGTACTTC. The V and J genes are TRBV18 and TRBJ2-7; 12 nucleotides align to TRBD2. The J segment lost 6 bases and the V segment lost 4 bases, leaving 19 bases of the junction unmatched. The CDR3 runs to 19 residues. CDR1 and CDR2 from the germline V gene are KGHSH and LQKENI. Full variable domain (outside the CDR3, taken from reference TRBV18 and TRBJ2-7): NAGVMQNPRHLVRRRGQEARLRCSPMKGHSHVYWYRQLPEEGLKFMVYLQKENIIDESGMPKERFSAEFPKEGPSILRIQQVVRGDSAAYFCASSQRLAGEGIEAIEQYFGPGTRLTVT.

This clonotype was counted at least ten times. Germline is not matched at one junction end, which may reflect a read error. The J gene is TRBJ1-5, the V gene TRBV5-1, with D possibly matching TRBD1 (5 bases). Germline-derived CDR1 and CDR2 are SGHRS and YFSETQ. The CDR3 is 13 amino acids. The CDR3 spells CASSLRGDQPQHF. CDR3 nucleotides: TGTGCCAGCAGCCTACGAGGGGATCAGCCCCAGCATTTT.

The chain joins TRBV28 to TRBJ1-1, with unresolved D. Trimming pared 6 bases from V and 1 base from J, leaving 9 bases between. This CDR3 contains 13 residues. CDR1 is MDHEN, CDR2 SYDVKM, per germline. This CDR3 reads CASRQTQNTEAFF. CDR3 nucleotides: TGTGCCAGCAGGCAAACACAGAACACTGAAGCTTTCTTT.

CDR3 residues: CASSPRLAQEQFF. CDR3 in DNA: TGTGCCAGCAGTCCCCGACTAGCTCAGGAGCAGTTCTTC. The V call is TRBV12-3 or TRBV12-4, the J call TRBJ2-1, with TRBD2 matching over 7 bases. The CDR3 has 13 amino acids. V dropped 5 bases and J dropped 10; count of bases not matched to a gene: 8.

This sequence joins TRBV20-1 and TRBJ1-1; D unclear. The V end lost 3 bases, the J end lost 4 bases, and 9 bases lay between the germline ends. Germline CDR1 is DFQATT and CDR2 is SNEGSKA (reference sequence). The CDR3 has 12 amino acids. This CDR3 reads CSASGGRTEAFF. The CDR3 nucleotides are TGCAGTGCTAGTGGTGGTCGCACTGAAGCTTTCTTT.

There are a few counts of this clonotype. The V and J genes are TRBV28 and TRBJ1-5; D is ambiguous. Germline-derived CDR1 and CDR2 are MDHEN and SYDVKM. Trimming shortened V by 6 bases and J by 6 bases, and 18 bases separated the two germline ends. CDR3 size: 15 residues. Here the CDR3 reads CASSSPRGSGQPQHF. The CDR3 DNA reads TGTGCCAGCAGCAGCCCGCGGGGTTCTGGTCAGCCCCAGCATTTT. Variable domain in full (rest from reference TRBV28 and TRBJ1-5): DVKVTQSSRYLVKRTGEKVFLECVQDMDHENMFWYRQDPGLGLRLIYFSYDVKMKEKGDIPEGYSVSREKKERFSLILESASTNQTSMYLCASSSPRGSGQPQHFGDGTRLSIL.

A single count supports this clonotype. The J gene is TRBJ1-2, the V gene TRBV28; TRBD1 matches 9 bases. The CDR3 sequence is 15 residues long. With V trimmed by 7 bases and J by 7 bases, 13 bases remained unmatched. Germline CDR1 is MDHEN and CDR2 is SYDVKM. CDR3 protein: CASTRLRDRASGYTF. The CDR3 bases are TGTGCCAGCACTCGATTACGGGACAGGGCGTCTGGCTACACCTTC.

This chain uses TRBV18 with TRBJ2-7; 9 nucleotides line up with TRBD1. Trimming removed 3 bases from V and 6 bases from J; junction bases left unmatched: 6. The CDR3 has 14 amino acids. Germline values: CDR1 KGHSH, CDR2 LQKENI. CDR3 DNA: TGTGCCAGCTCACCGGGACAGGGCGTCTCCGAGCAGTACTTC. Its translation: CASSPGQGVSEQYF.

This clonotype was seen more than once but under ten times. The chain joins TRBV5-6 to TRBJ2-5, with 9 bases aligning to TRBD1. Germline trimming cut 1 base from V and 5 bases from J; bases unmatched to any gene: 6. The CDR3 loop spans 15 amino acids. Germline CDR1 and CDR2: SGHDT and YYEEEE. The CDR3: CASSLPGQGVETQYF. The CDR3 nucleotides are TGTGCCAGCAGCTTGCCGGGACAGGGTGTGGAGACCCAGTACTTC.

Only a few counts were recorded for this clonotype. The chain joins TRBV29-1 to TRBJ2-5; D is unresolved. This CDR3 contains 15 residues. V lost 5 bases, J lost 1 base, and 17 bases lay in between. The germline gives CDR1 SQVTM, CDR2 ANQGSEA. CDR3 coding DNA: TGCAGCGTTTACCGTAGTGGACGTGGCCAAGAGACCCAGTACTTC. It codes for CSVYRSGRGQETQYF.

J is TRBJ1-5 and V is TRBV6-5; D is uncertain. Trimming removed 7 bases at V and 6 bases at J, with 10 bases between. The CDR3 runs to 12 residues. Germline V CDR1 and CDR2: MNHEY, SVGAGI. The CDR3 DNA reads TGTGCCAGCAACTCTGCGGGTCAGCCCCAGCATTTT. Its protein product is CASNSAGQPQHF.

This clonotype was counted only a few times. This sequence joins TRBV5-1 and TRBJ2-2, with a possible D match to TRBD1 (6 bases). The CDR3 spans 15 residues. Germline assignment: CDR1 SGHRS and CDR2 YFSETQ. V lost 8 bases and J 0 bases, leaving 14 bases between the germline ends. The CDR3 reads CASKPGQPNTGELFF. The CDR3 coding sequence is TGCGCCAGTAAGCCGGGACAACCGAACACCGGGGAGCTGTTTTTT. The variable domain in full, completed from reference TRBV5-1 and TRBJ2-2, reads KAGVTQTPRYLIKTRGQQVTLSCSPISGHRSVSWYQQTPGQGLQFLFEYFSETQRNKGNFPGRFSGRQFSNSRSEMNVSTLELGDSALYLCASKPGQPNTGELFFGEGSRLTVL.

This clonotype has a single count. The chain uses TRBV7-3 and TRBJ2-1; the match to TRBD2 covers 8 bases. CDR1 and CDR2 (germline): SGHTA, FQGTGA. J lost 0 bases, V lost 1 base, and 14 bases had no gene match. The CDR3 is made up of 20 amino acids. CDR3 nucleotide sequence: TGTGCCAGCAGCTTAAGCCTAGGGACTGGCGGGGGGAGCTCCTACAATGAGCAGTTCTTC. Translation gives CASSLSLGTGGGSSYNEQFF.

V is TRBV10-3 and J is TRBJ2-2; 8 positions match TRBD1. Trimming at V came to 3 bases and at J to 6 bases, leaving 9 bases not matched to a gene. The CDR3 extends over 16 amino acids. Per germline, CDR1 ENHRY and CDR2 SYGVKD. CDR3 in DNA: TGTGCCATCAGTGAAAACCGACCACAGGGGGCCGGGGAGCTGTTTTTT. It translates to CAISENRPQGAGELFF.

This clonotype was detected only a few times. The genes are TRBV6-1 and TRBJ2-2; 15 nucleotides agree with TRBD2. The V and J ends lost 4 bases and 5 bases, in that order; junction bases with no gene match: 2. Germline CDR1 reads MNHNS; CDR2 reads SASEGT. The CDR3 spans 16 residues. The CDR3 DNA reads TGTGCCAGCAGTGGGACTAGCGGGAGGGCAACCGGGGAGCTGTTTTTT. Translated, it gives CASSGTSGRATGELFF.